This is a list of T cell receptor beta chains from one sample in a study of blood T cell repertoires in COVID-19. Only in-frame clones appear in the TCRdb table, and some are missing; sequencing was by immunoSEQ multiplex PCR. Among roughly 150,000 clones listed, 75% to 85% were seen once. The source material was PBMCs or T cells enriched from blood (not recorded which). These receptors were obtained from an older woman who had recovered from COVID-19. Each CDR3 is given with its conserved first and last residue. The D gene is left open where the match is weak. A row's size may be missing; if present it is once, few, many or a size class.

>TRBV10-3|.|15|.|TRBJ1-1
CAISDPGLKEEEAFF
TGTGCCATCAGCGATCCCGGGTTAAAAGAAGAAGAAGCTTTCTTT
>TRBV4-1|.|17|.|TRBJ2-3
CASSQLTKDYSTDTQYF
TGCGCCAGCAGCCAATTGACCAAGGACTACAGCACAGATACGCAGTATTTT
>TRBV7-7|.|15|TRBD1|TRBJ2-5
CASSPTGGGGETQYF
TGTGCCAGCAGTCCTACAGGGGGCGGAGGGGAGACCCAGTACTTC
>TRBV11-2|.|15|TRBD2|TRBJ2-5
CASSATGRGGETQYF
TGTGCCAGCAGCGCTACTGGGCGGGGGGGAGAGACCCAGTACTTC
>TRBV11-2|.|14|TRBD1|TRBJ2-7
CASSLGSGGGEQYF
TGTGCCAGCAGCTTAGGTTCAGGGGGCGGCGAGCAGTACTTC
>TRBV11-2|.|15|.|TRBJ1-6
CASSLDWSNNSPLHF
TGTGCCAGCAGCTTAGATTGGAGCAATAATTCACCCCTCCACTTT
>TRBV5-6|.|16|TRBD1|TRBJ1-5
CASSSRTGPSNQPQHF
TGTGCCAGCAGCTCGCGGACAGGGCCCAGCAATCAGCCCCAGCATTTT
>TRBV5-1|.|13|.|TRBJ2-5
CASSPTTAGTQYF
TGCGCCAGCAGCCCTACTACTGCGGGGACCCAGTACTTC
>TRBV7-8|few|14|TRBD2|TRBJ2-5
CASSSSGGLKTQYF
TGTGCCAGCAGCTCTAGCGGGGGGCTAAAGACCCAGTACTTC
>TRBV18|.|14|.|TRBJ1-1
CASSPSRKHTEAFF
TGTGCCAGCTCACCTTCCAGAAAACACACTGAAGCTTTCTTT
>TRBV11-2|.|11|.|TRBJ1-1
CASRLNTEAFF
TGTGCCAGCAGACTAAACACTGAAGCTTTCTTT
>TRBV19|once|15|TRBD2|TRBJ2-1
CATLKVAGIYNEQFF
TGTGCCACCCTAAAGGTAGCGGGGATCTACAATGAGCAGTTCTTC
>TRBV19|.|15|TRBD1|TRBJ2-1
CASNLGGQGLLEQFF
TGTGCCAGTAACTTAGGGGGACAGGGGTTACTTGAGCAGTTCTTC
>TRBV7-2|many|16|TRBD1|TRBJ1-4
CASSVRGRGGKEKLFF
TGTGCCAGCAGCGTCAGGGGGCGGGGTGGTAAGGAAAAACTGTTTTTT
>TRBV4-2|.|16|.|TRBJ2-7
CASSQGLPGQAYEQYF
TGTGCCAGCAGCCAAGGCTTACCGGGACAAGCCTACGAGCAGTACTTC
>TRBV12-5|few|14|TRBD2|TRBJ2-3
CASGPSGGADTQYF
TGTGCTAGTGGCCCTAGCGGGGGGGCAGATACGCAGTATTTT
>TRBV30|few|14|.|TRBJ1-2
CAWSVWGLKSGYTF
TGTGCCTGGAGTGTCTGGGGCCTCAAGTCGGGCTACACCTTC
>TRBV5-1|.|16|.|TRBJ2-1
CASSFGRDSPYNEQFF
TGCGCCAGCAGCTTCGGCAGGGATTCCCCCTACAATGAGCAGTTCTTC
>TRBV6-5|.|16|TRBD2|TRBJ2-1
CASSYRLAGAYNEQFF
TGTGCCAGCAGTTACCGACTAGCGGGGGCGTACAATGAGCAGTTCTTC
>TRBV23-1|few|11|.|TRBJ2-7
CASSLSCEQYF
TGCGCCAGCAGCCTCTCTTGCGAGCAGTACTTC
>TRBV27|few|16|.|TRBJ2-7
CASSLGGGRGPYEQYF
TGTGCCAGCAGTTTAGGGGGGGGCAGGGGCCCCTACGAGCAGTACTTC
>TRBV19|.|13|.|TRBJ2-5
CASRASGGVTQYF
TGTGCCAGTAGGGCCTCGGGGGGCGTGACCCAGTACTTC
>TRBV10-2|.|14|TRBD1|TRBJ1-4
CASSRQGKNEKLFF
TGCGCCAGCAGTCGACAGGGGAAAAATGAAAAACTGTTTTTT
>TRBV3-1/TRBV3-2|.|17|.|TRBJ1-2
CASSLQWAGAPTYGYTF
TGTGCCAGCAGCCTACAATGGGCGGGGGCCCCTACCTATGGCTACACCTTC
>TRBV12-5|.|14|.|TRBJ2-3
CASGLEAVTDTQYF
TGTGCTAGTGGCCTAGAGGCGGTCACAGATACGCAGTATTTT
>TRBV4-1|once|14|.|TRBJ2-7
CASSQGVQDYEQYF
TGCGCCAGCAGCCAAGGGGTGCAGGACTACGAGCAGTACTTC
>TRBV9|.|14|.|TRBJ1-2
CASSVTPTNYGYTF
TGTGCCAGCAGTGTCACACCAACTAACTATGGCTACACCTTC